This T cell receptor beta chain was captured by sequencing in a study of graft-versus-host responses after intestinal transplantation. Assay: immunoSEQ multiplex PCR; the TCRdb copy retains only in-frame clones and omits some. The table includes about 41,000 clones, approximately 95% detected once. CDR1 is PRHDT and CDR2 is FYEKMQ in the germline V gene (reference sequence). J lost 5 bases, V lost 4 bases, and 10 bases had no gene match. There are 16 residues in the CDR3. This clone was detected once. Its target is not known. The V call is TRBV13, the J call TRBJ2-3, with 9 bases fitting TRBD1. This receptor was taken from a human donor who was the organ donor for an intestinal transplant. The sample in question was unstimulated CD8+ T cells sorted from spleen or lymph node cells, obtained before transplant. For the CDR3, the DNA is TGTGCCAGCAGCTGGCCGGGACAGGGTTTAGGAGATACGCAGTATTTT. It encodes CASSWPGQGLGDTQYF.